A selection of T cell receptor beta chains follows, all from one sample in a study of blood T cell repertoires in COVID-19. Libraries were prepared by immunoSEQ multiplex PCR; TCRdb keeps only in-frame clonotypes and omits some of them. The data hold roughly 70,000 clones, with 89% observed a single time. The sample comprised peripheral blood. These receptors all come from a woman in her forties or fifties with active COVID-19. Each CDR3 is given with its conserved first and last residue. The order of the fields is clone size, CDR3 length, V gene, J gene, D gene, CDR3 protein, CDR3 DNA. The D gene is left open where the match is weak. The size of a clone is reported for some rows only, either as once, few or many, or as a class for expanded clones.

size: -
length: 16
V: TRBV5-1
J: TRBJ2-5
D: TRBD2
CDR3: CASSAGVVGKQETQYF
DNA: TGCGCCAGCAGCGCGGGAGTGGTGGGGAAACAAGAGACCCAGTACTTC

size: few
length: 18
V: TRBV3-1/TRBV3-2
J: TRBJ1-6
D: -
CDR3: CASSQDQAGSSPNSPLHF
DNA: TGTGCCAGCAGCCAAGACCAGGCGGGGTCATCGCCTAATTCACCCCTCCACTTT

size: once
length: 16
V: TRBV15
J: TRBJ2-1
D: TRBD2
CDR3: CATSRESSGSYNEQFF
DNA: TGTGCCACCAGCAGAGAGTCTAGCGGGTCCTACAATGAGCAGTTCTTC

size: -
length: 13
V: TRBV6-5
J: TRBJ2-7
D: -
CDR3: CASSPSGSYEQYF
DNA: TGTGCCAGCAGTCCCTCAGGATCCTACGAGCAGTACTTC

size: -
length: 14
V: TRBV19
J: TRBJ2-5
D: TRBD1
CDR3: CASRRDRGQETQYF
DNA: TGTGCCAGTCGGCGGGACAGGGGACAAGAGACCCAGTACTTC

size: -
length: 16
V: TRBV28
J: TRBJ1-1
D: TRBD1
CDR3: CASRQLGTATNTEAFF
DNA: TGTGCCAGCAGGCAACTCGGGACAGCTACTAACACTGAAGCTTTCTTT

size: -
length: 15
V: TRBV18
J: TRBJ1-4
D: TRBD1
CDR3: CASSAETGGNEKLFF
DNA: TGTGCCAGCTCAGCCGAGACAGGGGGAAATGAAAAACTGTTTTTT

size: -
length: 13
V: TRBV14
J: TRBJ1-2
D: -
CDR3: CASRAAANYGYTF
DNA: TGTGCCAGCAGAGCGGCTGCTAACTATGGCTACACCTTC

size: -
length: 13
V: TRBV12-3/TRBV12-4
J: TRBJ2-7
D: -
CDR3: CASSLTGPDEQYF
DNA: TGTGCCAGCAGTTTAACTGGGCCCGACGAGCAGTACTTC

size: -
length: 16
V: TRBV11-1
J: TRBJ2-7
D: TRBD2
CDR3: CASSLGFTGGGDEQYF
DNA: TGTGCCAGCAGCTTAGGTTTTACGGGAGGCGGGGACGAGCAGTACTTC

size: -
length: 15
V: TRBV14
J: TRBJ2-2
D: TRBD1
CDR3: CASSRQGSGTGELFF
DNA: TGTGCCAGCAGCCGACAGGGTTCGGGCACCGGGGAGCTGTTTTTT

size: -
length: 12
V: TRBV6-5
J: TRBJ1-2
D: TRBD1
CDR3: CASSFDRDGYTF
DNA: TGTGCCAGCAGTTTTGACAGGGATGGCTACACCTTC

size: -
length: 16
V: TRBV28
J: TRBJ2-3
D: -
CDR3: CASSLFFRQSTDTQYF
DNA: TGTGCCAGCAGTTTATTTTTTAGACAAAGCACAGATACGCAGTATTTT

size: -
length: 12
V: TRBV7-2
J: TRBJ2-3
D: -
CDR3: CASSLFADTQYF
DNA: TGTGCCAGCAGCTTGTTCGCAGATACGCAGTATTTT

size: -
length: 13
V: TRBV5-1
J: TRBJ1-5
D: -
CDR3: CASRRTSNQPQHF
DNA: TGCGCCAGCAGGCGGACAAGCAATCAGCCCCAGCATTTT

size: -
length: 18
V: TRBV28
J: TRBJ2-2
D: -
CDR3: CASRTILVRDLNTGELFF
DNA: TGTGCCAGCAGGACGATTTTAGTCCGGGACTTGAACACCGGGGAGCTGTTTTTT

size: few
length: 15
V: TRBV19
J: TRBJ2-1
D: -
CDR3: CASSIPQRGNPEQFF
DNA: TGTGCCAGTAGTATCCCCCAGAGGGGGAACCCTGAGCAGTTCTTC

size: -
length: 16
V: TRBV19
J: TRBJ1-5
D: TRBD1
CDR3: CASSIRGQISNQPQHF
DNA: TGTGCCAGTAGTATCCGGGGACAGATCAGCAATCAGCCCCAGCATTTT

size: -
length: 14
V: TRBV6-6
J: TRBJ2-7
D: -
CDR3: CASRAGQNSYEQYF
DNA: TGTGCCAGCAGGGCCGGACAGAACTCCTACGAGCAGTACTTC

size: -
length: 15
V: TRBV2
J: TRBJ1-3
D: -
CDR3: CASSEATTGGNTIYF
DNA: TGTGCCAGCAGTGAAGCCACAACGGGAGGAAACACCATATATTTT

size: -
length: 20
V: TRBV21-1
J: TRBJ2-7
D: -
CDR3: CASSSLGVCFVPWGSYEQYF
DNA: TGTGCCAGCAGCTCCCTCGGGGTTTGTTTTGTGCCCTGGGGCTCCTACGAGCAGTACTTC

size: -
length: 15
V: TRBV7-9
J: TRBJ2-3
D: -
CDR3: CASSLGATTSNTQYF
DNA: TGTGCCAGCAGCTTAGGTGCGACTACCTCGAATACGCAGTATTTT

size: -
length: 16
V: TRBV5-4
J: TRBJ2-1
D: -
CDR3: CASSLAAGASYNEQFF
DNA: TGTGCCAGCAGCTTGGCGGCAGGGGCGTCCTACAATGAGCAGTTCTTC

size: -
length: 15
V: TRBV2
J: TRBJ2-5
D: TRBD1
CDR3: CASSPDRGRGETQYF
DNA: TGTGCCAGCAGTCCAGACAGGGGGCGCGGAGAGACCCAGTACTTC

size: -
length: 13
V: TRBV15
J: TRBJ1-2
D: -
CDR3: CATSGPGSYGYTF
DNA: TGTGCCACCAGCGGACCTGGGAGCTATGGCTACACCTTC

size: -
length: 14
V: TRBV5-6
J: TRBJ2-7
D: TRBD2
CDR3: CASSFREGSYEQYF
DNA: TGTGCCAGCAGCTTCAGGGAGGGCTCCTACGAGCAGTACTTC

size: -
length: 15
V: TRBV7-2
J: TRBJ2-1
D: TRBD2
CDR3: CASSLAGGPYNEQFF
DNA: TGTGCCAGCAGCTTAGCGGGAGGGCCCTACAATGAGCAGTTCTTC

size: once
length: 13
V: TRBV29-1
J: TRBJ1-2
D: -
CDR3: CSVETPVTYGYTF
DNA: TGCAGCGTTGAAACCCCGGTTACCTATGGCTACACCTTC

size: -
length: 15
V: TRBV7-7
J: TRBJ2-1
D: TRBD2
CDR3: CASSFGLAGGNEQFF
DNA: TGTGCTAGCAGCTTTGGACTAGCGGGTGGGAATGAGCAGTTCTTC

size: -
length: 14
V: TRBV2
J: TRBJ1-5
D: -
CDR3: CASTSGEGYQPQHF
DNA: TGTGCCAGTACTTCCGGGGAGGGCTATCAGCCCCAGCATTTT

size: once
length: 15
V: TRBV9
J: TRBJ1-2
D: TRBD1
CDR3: CASSTPGQGYYGYTF
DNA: TGTGCCAGCAGCACGCCGGGACAGGGGTACTATGGCTACACCTTC

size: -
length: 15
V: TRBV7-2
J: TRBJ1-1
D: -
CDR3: CASSLVSNPNTEAFF
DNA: TGTGCCAGCAGCTTAGTCAGTAACCCGAACACTGAAGCTTTCTTT

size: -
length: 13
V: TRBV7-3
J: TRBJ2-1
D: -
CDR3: CASSSGVANEQFF
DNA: TGTGCCAGCAGCTCAGGGGTAGCCAATGAGCAGTTCTTC

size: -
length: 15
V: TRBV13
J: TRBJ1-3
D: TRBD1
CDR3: CASSRTGIYGNTIYF
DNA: TGTGCCAGCAGCAGGACAGGGATCTATGGAAACACCATATATTTT

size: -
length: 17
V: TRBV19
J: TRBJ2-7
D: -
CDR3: CASSPQRLLAGSYEQYF
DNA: TGTGCCAGTAGTCCGCAACGACTCCTCGCGGGGTCCTACGAGCAGTACTTC